This T cell receptor beta chain was sequenced in a study of T cell responses to AZD1222 COVID-19 vaccine. Findings of the study overall: Recipients of two AZD1222 doses showed rising Spike-specific TCR breadth and depth. Donors were largely white British and mainly female; clonal diversity was possibly underestimated.

This clone was detected only once. What it binds is unknown. Generated by immunoSEQ multiplex PCR, the TCRdb table keeps only in-frame clones and is missing some. The table has about 120,000 clones, more than 75% seen once. Germline V gene lookup returns CDR1 LGHDT and CDR2 YNNKEL (reference sequence). Trimming at V came to 4 bases and at J to 11 bases, leaving 4 bases not matched to a gene. This CDR3 spans 12 amino acids. The chain couples TRBV3-1 (or the pseudogene TRBV3-2) to TRBJ2-3; 9 nucleotides match TRBD2. The source was peripheral blood, collected on day 0 of AZD1222 vaccination. This sequence was found in an adult in good health. The CDR3 DNA is TGTGCCAGCAGCCCCGGACTAGCGAGGCAGTATTTT. It translates to CASSPGLARQYF.